Listed here are 21 T cell receptor beta chains from one sample, sequenced in a study of TIL therapy for anti-PD-1-resistant metastatic lung cancer. The immunoSEQ assay was v3. Assay: immunoSEQ multiplex PCR; the TCRdb copy retains only in-frame clones and omits some. The data contain some 43,000 clones, 79% of them singletons. Described time point: pre-treatment sample, taken before nivolumab and TIL therapy. This material consisted of blood, taken at baseline. These receptor sequences come from a man aged 65-85 years with non-small cell lung cancer.

The V and J genes are TRBV28 and TRBJ1-2; no definite D call. Trimming pared 1 base from V and 2 bases from J, leaving 11 bases between. The CDR3 covers 15 residues. In germline, CDR1 is MDHEN, CDR2 SYDVKM. The CDR3 nucleotides are TGTGCCAGCAGTTTATCTAACAACGGGAACTATGGCTACACCTTC. Protein sequence: CASSLSNNGNYGYTF.

CDR3 bases: TGTGCCAGCAGGTTAGGGCTCTATGGCTACACCTTC. It specifies CASRLGLYGYTF. The V call is TRBV6-5, the J call TRBJ1-2; D call uncertain. V lost 6 bases, J lost 4 bases, and 9 bases lay in between. The CDR3 loop spans 12 amino acids. Germline V CDR1 and CDR2: MNHEY, SVGAGI.

This chain uses TRBV28 with TRBJ1-1; 11 nucleotides match TRBD1. V lost 11 bases and J lost 7; bases outside the gene matches: 15. This CDR3 region has 15 residues. CDR1 and CDR2 (germline): MDHEN, SYDVKM. The CDR3 DNA sequence: TGTGCCTGCGTGGGGACAGGGGGTATACGGGGTGAAGCTTTCTTT. This encodes CACVGTGGIRGEAFF.

This sequence joins TRBV7-6 and TRBJ1-2, with TRBD1 identical over 7 bases. This CDR3 is 14 amino acids long. The germline V gene encodes CDR1 SGHVS and CDR2 FNYEAQ. Trimming removed 5 bases from V and 3 bases from J; junction bases left unmatched: 6. CDR3 in amino acids: CASSPGTVYYGYTF. CDR3 nucleotides: TGTGCCAGCAGCCCCGGGACAGTTTACTATGGCTACACCTTC.

The chain joins TRBV2 to TRBJ2-7, with TRBD1 identical over 7 bases. The ends lost 1 base at V and 4 bases at J; junction bases unmatched: 4. The CDR3 length is 14 residues. CDR1 is SNHLY and CDR2 is FYNNEI in the germline V gene. The CDR3 DNA follows: TGTGCCAGCAGTGAAGGACAGGGTGGATACGAGCAGTACTTC. It is translated as CASSEGQGGYEQYF.

This sequence joins TRBV7-3 and TRBJ1-1; 11 nucleotides align to TRBD1. CDR3 length equals 17 residues. CDR1 SGHTA and CDR2 FQGTGA come from the germline V gene. Trimming at V came to 1 base and at J to 4 bases, leaving 8 bases not matched to a gene. As DNA, the CDR3 is TGTGCCAGCAGCTTAATCCCTACGGGACAGGGGGGCACTGAAGCTTTCTTT. This encodes CASSLIPTGQGGTEAFF. Full variable domain (rest looked up from reference TRBV7-3 and TRBJ1-1): GAGVSQTPSNKVTEKGKYVELRCDPISGHTALYWYRQSLGQGPEFLIYFQGTGAADDSGLPNDRFFAVRPEGSVSTLKIQRTERGDSAVYLCASSLIPTGQGGTEAFFGQGTRLTVV.

The chain couples TRBV7-2 to TRBJ2-5, with TRBD1 as a possible D gene (6 bases). V lost 5 bases to trimming and J lost 5 bases, with 18 bases between them. Looked up from germline, CDR1 is SGHTA and CDR2 is FQGNSA. This CDR3 has 15 amino acids. CDR3 sequence: CASSTGQPKWETQYF. In nucleotides, the CDR3 is TGTGCCAGCAGCACCGGACAGCCGAAGTGGGAGACCCAGTACTTC.

The rearrangement joins TRBV5-4 to TRBJ2-1, with D perhaps TRBD2 (6 bases). CDR3 size: 15 residues. Germline lookup yields CDR1 SGHNT and CDR2 YYREEE (reference sequence). Trimming removed 1 base at V and 4 bases at J, with 12 bases between. CDR3 bases: TGTGCCAGCAGCTTGACGGCGGGGCTATACAATGAGCAGTTCTTC. Amino acid sequence: CASSLTAGLYNEQFF.

Details on this clone: The junction departs from the called germline gene at one end, perhaps through a read error. This chain joins TRBV30 and TRBJ2-7, with 10 bases that match TRBD2. The CDR3 is 15 amino acids. CDR1 is GTSNPN, CDR2 SVGIG, per germline (reference sequence). The DNA for the CDR3 is TGTGCCTGGAGTGTACTAGCGGGGAGCTCCTACGGGCAGTACTTC. Translating gives CAWSVLAGSSYGQYF.

The rearrangement uses TRBV28 and TRBJ2-7; TRBD2 agrees at 9 bases. CDR3 size: 17 residues. V gave up 8 bases and J gave up 5 bases; unmatched junction bases: 19. Germline CDR1 reads MDHEN; CDR2 reads SYDVKM. This CDR3 is CASPSREPLAGVHEQYF. The CDR3 region has the DNA TGTGCCAGCCCTTCGAGGGAGCCCTTAGCGGGAGTGCACGAGCAGTACTTC.

The chain recombines TRBV5-4 with TRBJ2-1; D possibly corresponds to TRBD1 (6 bases). Trimming shortened V by 6 bases and J by 3 bases, and 25 bases separated the two germline ends. The CDR3 contains 18 residues. Germline CDR1 is SGHNT and CDR2 is YYREEE (reference sequence). The DNA of the CDR3 is TGTGCCAGCAAATTCCTCATTAACCGGGACATAAACTACAATGAGCAGTTCTTC. Translation gives CASKFLINRDINYNEQFF.

In this sample, this clone turned up a few times. The genes are TRBV2 and TRBJ1-6; D gene unclear. V shed 7 bases and J shed 16 bases, with 14 bases lying between them. Germline-derived CDR1 and CDR2 are SNHLY and FYNNEI. The CDR3 extends over 11 amino acids. The CDR3 DNA reads as TGTGCCAGCACCCTAAACCGGGTTCTCCACTTT. The encoded protein is CASTLNRVLHF.

The chain employs TRBV13 and TRBJ2-6, with TRBD1 identical over 7 bases. V lost 2 bases, J lost 2 bases, and 6 bases stayed unmatched. This CDR3 region has 17 residues. Germline CDR1 is PRHDT and CDR2 is FYEKMQ (reference sequence). CDR3 coding DNA: TGTGCCAGCAGCTTACGACAGGGAAGGGCTGGGGCCAACGTCCTGACTTTC. It codes for CASSLRQGRAGANVLTF.

V usage is TRBV28 and J usage is TRBJ2-7, with 10 nucleotides matching TRBD1. This CDR3 spans 16 amino acids. Germline CDR1 is MDHEN and CDR2 is SYDVKM. The J segment lost 2 bases and the V segment lost 4 bases, leaving 8 bases of the junction unmatched. CDR3 residues: CASSSTGQGSPYEQYF. The CDR3 DNA is TGTGCCAGCAGTTCAACGGGACAGGGGTCCCCCTACGAGCAGTACTTC.

This chain joins TRBV28 and TRBJ1-2, with unresolved D. With 1 base removed from V and 6 bases from J, the gap between germline ends came to 3 bases. The CDR3 totals 11 residues. CDR1 is MDHEN, CDR2 SYDVKM, per germline. The CDR3 DNA reads TGTGCCAGCAGTTTATTGCATGGCTACACCTTC. Amino acids: CASSLLHGYTF.

V and J are TRBV6-1 and TRBJ2-7; D possibly corresponds to TRBD1 (6 bases). Deletions cut 7 bases from V and 2 bases from J, with 12 bases between. The CDR3 loop spans 13 amino acids. Germline CDR1 MNHNS, CDR2 SASEGT. CDR3 region: CASKGAGAYEQYF. The CDR3, as DNA: TGTGCCAGCAAGGGAGCAGGGGCCTACGAGCAGTACTTC.

This chain uses TRBV28 with TRBJ2-7; D uncertain. V lost 4 bases to trimming and J lost 7 bases, with 8 bases between them. Germline V CDR1 and CDR2: MDHEN, SYDVKM. The length of the CDR3 is 11 residues. CDR3 protein: CASSSLREQYF. The CDR3 DNA is TGTGCCAGCAGTTCTTTACGAGAGCAGTACTTC.

This clone was seen only a few times. Here the CDR3 reads CASSQEGGLAQFF. The DNA for the CDR3 is TGTGCCAGCAGCCAAGAAGGAGGACTAGCCCAGTTCTTC. This chain uses TRBV4-2 with TRBJ2-1; 8 bases line up with TRBD2. Germline V CDR1 and CDR2: LGHNA, YNFKEQ. The CDR3 contains 13 residues. V dropped 0 bases and J dropped 13; count of bases not matched to a gene: 5.

The genes are TRBV25-1 and TRBJ2-5; D is ambiguous. Germline V lookup: CDR1 MGHDK, CDR2 SYGVNS. The germline V and J ends were trimmed by 5 bases and 2 bases, with 15 bases remaining between them. The CDR3 is made up of 15 amino acids. The CDR3 coding sequence is TGTGCCAGCAGTCCTCCGGTTCGAATACAAGAGACCCAGTACTTC. Protein product: CASSPPVRIQETQYF.

The chain links TRBV25-1 to TRBJ2-1; 13 bases match TRBD2. The CDR3 has 18 amino acids. Germline lookup yields CDR1 MGHDK and CDR2 SYGVNS. V lost 2 bases and J lost 9; bases outside the gene matches: 13. This CDR3 is CASSEPAGTSGILAEQFF. DNA of the CDR3: TGTGCCAGCAGTGAACCGGCCGGGACTAGCGGGATCCTCGCTGAGCAGTTCTTC.

The chain combines TRBV27 with TRBJ1-1; D is unresolved. Germline CDR1 MNHEY, CDR2 SMNVEV (reference sequence). CDR3 length: 14 amino acids. Trimming took 11 bases from V and 3 from J, leaving 19 bases between them. As DNA, the CDR3 is TGTGCCTCCTATCCGGGAAGCAGGCACACTGAAGCTTTCTTT. Translation gives CASYPGSRHTEAFF.